These 8 T cell receptor beta chains came from one sample sequenced in a study of Japanese encephalitis immunity and Zika vaccine responses. TCRdb processed the 5' RACE reads anew with MiXCR; each CDR3 protein has one entry. The sample consists of about 210 distinct CDR3 sequences, about 8.8% of them appearing once. For less than seven days, PBMCs labeled with CFSE were cultured with peptide pools at approximately 1 ug/mL each. The sort collected unfixed, live, CD56-CD19-CD16-CD3+CD4+ CFSE-low proliferating CD4 T cells. Sequencing used antigen-activated CD4+ T cells from blood, cultured, obtained during a Zika inactivated vaccine study. These receptors originate from an adult woman who received an inactivated Zika virus vaccine.

The chain carries TRBV6-6 and TRBJ2-5; the match to TRBD2 covers 7 bases. This CDR3 comprises 16 residues. Germline V lookup: CDR1 MNHNY, CDR2 SVGAGI (reference sequence). After removal of 2 bases from V and 1 base from J, the junction contained 7 bases not matched to a gene. Here the CDR3 reads CASSYAGASGQETQYF. In nucleotides, the CDR3 is TGTGCCAGCAGTTACGCGGGTGCTAGCGGCCAAGAGACCCAGTACTTC.

The chain couples TRBV18 to TRBJ2-1; the match to TRBD2 covers 10 bases. Germline CDR1 reads KGHSH; CDR2 reads LQKENI. The CDR3 runs 17 residues. The ends lost 3 bases at V and 9 bases at J; junction bases unmatched: 14. DNA of the CDR3: TGTGCCAGCTCACCGGGAGGTTGGCTAGCGGGAGTGAGTGAGCAGTTCTTC. This gives the protein CASSPGGWLAGVSEQFF.

The CDR3 region is CASGLAGGPHEQYF. CDR3 sequence (DNA): TGTGCCAGCGGACTAGCGGGAGGGCCCCACGAGCAGTACTTC. The rearrangement uses TRBV2 and TRBJ2-7; TRBD2 matches at 15 bases. V dropped 8 bases and J dropped 5; count of bases not matched to a gene: 4. The CDR3 runs to 14 residues. Germline V gene lookup returns CDR1 SNHLY and CDR2 FYNNEI.

Sample share makes this clonotype hyperexpanded (1% or more). The rearrangement links TRBV20-1 to TRBJ2-1, with D perhaps matching TRBD2 (6 bases). From germline, CDR1 is DFQATT and CDR2 SNEGSKA (reference sequence). The V end was cut by 1 base, the J end by 11 bases, with 9 bases between. The CDR3 is 11 amino acids. CDR3 nucleotide sequence: TGCAGTGCTAGAGCCGGGACTCAGCAGTTCTTC. This encodes CSARAGTQQFF.

By share, this clonotype ranks as large (0.1 to 1%). This chain joins TRBV20-1 and TRBJ1-6, with 8 bases identical to TRBD1. Germline CDR1 reads DFQATT; CDR2 reads SNEGSKA (reference sequence). V shed 5 bases, J shed 4 bases, and the junction held 7 bases outside the gene matches. The CDR3 length is 15 residues. The CDR3 reads CSAADRGIYNSPLHF. CDR3 bases: TGCAGTGCTGCTGACAGGGGAATTTATAATTCACCCCTCCACTTT.

By frequency in the sample, this clonotype is large (0.1 to 1%). The chain links TRBV9 to TRBJ2-1, with D unresolved. The V gene lost 0 bases and the J gene lost 8 bases, with 9 bases spanning the gap. CDR1 is SGDLS, CDR2 YYNGEE, per germline. The CDR3 loop spans 13 amino acids. CDR3 nucleotides: TGTGCCAGCAGCGTAGGACTGTCCGATGAGCAGTTCTTC. It translates to CASSVGLSDEQFF.

Within the sample, this clonotype is hyperexpanded. The chain is built from TRBV11-2 and TRBJ2-3; 9 bases agree with TRBD2. The J segment lost 6 bases and the V segment lost 2 bases, leaving 9 bases of the junction unmatched. Per the germline V gene, CDR1 is SGHAT and CDR2 is FQNNGV. The CDR3 is 16 amino acids. The CDR3 DNA follows: TGTGCCAGCAGCTTACGTGGCGGGGGGGGCTTGGATACGCAGTATTTT. Encoded protein: CASSLRGGGGLDTQYF. Full variable domain (outside the CDR3, taken from reference TRBV11-2 and TRBJ2-3): EAGVAQSPRYKIIEKRQSVAFWCNPISGHATLYWYQQILGQGPKLLIQFQNNGVVDDSQLPKDRFSAERLKGVDSTLKIQPAKLEDSAVYLCASSLRGGGGLDTQYFGPGTRLTVL.

This clonotype is deemed large. CDR3 loop: CASSLDRTYNYGYTF. The CDR3 region has the DNA TGCGCCAGCAGCTTGGACAGAACCTATAACTATGGCTACACCTTC. This chain links TRBV5-1 with TRBJ1-2; no definite D call. The V gene lost 0 bases and the J gene lost 1 base, with 10 bases spanning the gap. Germline assignment: CDR1 SGHRS and CDR2 YFSETQ. The CDR3 length is 15 residues.